This entry lists 22 T cell receptor beta chains sequenced from one sample in a study of identifying expanded T cells in peripheral blood. Profiling relied on immunoSEQ multiplex PCR, and the TCRdb table lists in-frame clones only, not all of them. This sample has about 78,000 clones, with 84% found just once. Sample: blood. The source of these receptors is a person aged 18 to 75 in good health.

V is TRBV7-2 and J is TRBJ2-7; D is perhaps TRBD1 (5 bases). The CDR3 has 14 residues. Per germline, CDR1 SGHTA and CDR2 FQGNSA. The V end was cut by 2 bases, the J end by 3 bases, with 11 bases between. The CDR3 nucleotides read TGTGCCAGCAGCTTAAATGGGGCCGGCTACGAGCAGTACTTC. This codes for CASSLNGAGYEQYF.

This chain joins TRBV11-1 and TRBJ2-7, with 8 bases fitting TRBD1. Germline trimming cut 5 bases from V and 4 bases from J; bases unmatched to any gene: 10. The CDR3 length is 15 residues. The germline gives CDR1 SGHAT, CDR2 FQDESV (reference sequence). The CDR3 region has the DNA TGTGCCAGCAGCCCGGGACAGGTGAATACTTACGAGCAGTACTTC. Protein: CASSPGQVNTYEQYF.

The chain links TRBV6-4 to TRBJ2-1; 14 bases are shared with TRBD2. Germline trimming cut 6 bases from V and 16 bases from J; bases unmatched to any gene: 8. Germline V gives CDR1 MRHNA, CDR2 SNTAGT. CDR3 length: 13 amino acids. The DNA for the CDR3 is TGTGCCAGCAGCCCCAGGGGACTAGCGGGAGTATTCTTC. Translated, it gives CASSPRGLAGVFF.

This clone was observed a handful of times. CDR3 residues: CASSSITGVTENTEAFF. CDR3 DNA sequence: TGTGCCAGCAGTTCCATAACAGGGGTGACCGAGAACACTGAAGCTTTCTTT. The chain joins TRBV27 to TRBJ1-1; 7 bases agree with TRBD1. The V gene end was trimmed by 4 bases and the J gene end by 1 base; junction bases not matched to a gene: 12. The CDR3 extends over 17 amino acids. Germline lookup yields CDR1 MNHEY and CDR2 SMNVEV (reference sequence).

CDR3 amino acids: CASSPRGGVSYEQYF. The CDR3 nucleotides are TGTGCCAGCAGCCCTAGAGGAGGGGTCTCCTACGAGCAGTACTTC. The J gene is TRBJ2-7, the V gene TRBV7-9, with D possibly being TRBD2 (6 bases). The germline V gene encodes CDR1 SEHNR and CDR2 FQNEAQ (reference sequence). The germline V and J ends were trimmed by 5 bases and 0 bases, with 14 bases remaining between them. The CDR3 runs to 15 residues.

The gene calls are TRBV10-3 and TRBJ1-4; a possible D gene is TRBD1 (6 bases). V lost 3 bases, J lost 3 bases, and 11 bases lay in between. CDR1 is ENHRY and CDR2 is SYGVKD in the germline V gene. This CDR3 spans 15 amino acids. The CDR3 region is CAISENRASNEKLFF. As DNA, the CDR3 is TGTGCCATCAGTGAAAACAGGGCTTCTAATGAAAAACTGTTTTTT.

The chain recombines TRBV29-1 with TRBJ2-5; D ambiguous. V lost 4 bases, J lost 3 bases, and 3 bases lay in between. The CDR3 sequence is 10 residues long. The V gene's germline CDR1 is SQVTM and CDR2 ANQGSEA. The CDR3 here is CSVGEETQYF. The CDR3 coding sequence is TGCAGCGTTGGGGAAGAGACCCAGTACTTC.

The chain joins TRBV2 to TRBJ2-1; 10 bases line up with TRBD2. CDR3 length: 15 residues. The germline V gene encodes CDR1 SNHLY and CDR2 FYNNEI. With 6 bases clipped from V and 4 bases from J, the junction kept 6 bases outside the gene matches. The CDR3 nucleotides read TGTGCCAGCAGGATGGGACTAGCGAGTTACAATGAGCAGTTCTTC. Its protein product is CASRMGLASYNEQFF.

The rearrangement joins TRBV30 to TRBJ2-7, with D perhaps matching TRBD1 (7 bases). This CDR3 has 15 amino acids. Trimming removed 3 bases at V and 2 bases at J, with 17 bases between. The germline V gene encodes CDR1 GTSNPN and CDR2 SVGIG (reference sequence). The CDR3 is CAWSPGGLVPYEQYF. The CDR3 DNA follows: TGTGCCTGGAGCCCAGGGGGGCTCGTCCCCTACGAGCAGTACTTC. Drawing the rest from reference TRBV30 and TRBJ2-7, the complete variable domain is SQTIHQWPATLVQPVGSPLSLECTVEGTSNPNLYWYRQAAGRGLQLLFYSVGIGQISSEVPQNLSASRPQDRQFILSSKKLLLSDSGFYLCAWSPGGLVPYEQYFGPGTRLTVT.

This clone was seen many times. The chain employs TRBV11-2 and TRBJ2-7; D call uncertain. Germline loops: CDR1 SGHAT, CDR2 FQNNGV. V was clipped by 2 bases and J by 6 bases, with 5 bases between them. The CDR3 has 11 amino acids. The DNA of the CDR3 is TGTGCCAGCAGCTTATGGGGCGAGCAGTACTTC. This translates into CASSLWGEQYF.

The rearrangement uses TRBV25-1 and TRBJ1-3, with no clear D. The CDR3 is made up of 13 amino acids. Trimming cost V 7 bases and J 2 bases, with 9 bases left between them. CDR1 MGHDK and CDR2 SYGVNS come from the germline V gene. DNA for the CDR3: TGTGCCAGCACGTCGGAAGCTGGAAACACCATATATTTT. This codes for CASTSEAGNTIYF.

The rearrangement links TRBV11-2 to TRBJ2-4; 10 bases fit TRBD2. There are 18 residues in the CDR3. Germline V gene data show CDR1 as SGHAT and CDR2 as FQNNGV. V shed 1 base and J 2 bases; nucleotides not matched to a gene: 8. Here the CDR3 DNA reads TGTGCCAGCAGCTTAGTAGGGCTAGCGGGAGTTACCAAAAACATTCAGTACTTC. Translated: CASSLVGLAGVTKNIQYF.

Ten or more counts support this clone. The chain combines TRBV2 with TRBJ1-5; D not certain. The CDR3 has 13 amino acids. From germline, CDR1 is SNHLY and CDR2 FYNNEI. Trimming took off 4 bases at V and 2 bases at J, with 6 bases between the two ends. The CDR3 here is CASSVDGNQPQHF. The CDR3 DNA reads TGTGCCAGCAGTGTCGATGGCAATCAGCCCCAGCATTTT.

A single count supports this clone. The rearrangement joins TRBV5-1 to TRBJ1-3; D ambiguous. V lost 4 bases, J lost 4 bases, and 18 bases lay in between. The CDR3 extends over 16 amino acids. Germline loops: CDR1 SGHRS, CDR2 YFSETQ. CDR3 nucleotide sequence: TGCGCCAGCAGCCTGCTTGGTGTGGGAGCCGGAAACACCATATATTTT. Its translation: CASSLLGVGAGNTIYF.

The chain combines TRBV5-5 with TRBJ2-7; 11 bases agree with TRBD1. The CDR3 has 15 amino acids. With V trimmed by 4 bases and J by 2 bases, 5 bases remained unmatched. Germline CDR1 is SGHKS and CDR2 is YYEKEE (reference sequence). CDR3 coding DNA: TGTGCCAGCAGCGCCAGGACAGGGGGCACCTACGAGCAGTACTTC. This gives the protein CASSARTGGTYEQYF.

This clone turned up a few times. The chain employs TRBV19 and TRBJ1-1; D call uncertain. This CDR3 comprises 15 residues. Germline CDR1 and CDR2: LNHDA and SQIVND (reference sequence). The V end lost 5 bases, the J end lost 8 bases, and 21 bases lay between the germline ends. This CDR3 is CASSPWPGGGLEAFF. Here the CDR3 DNA reads TGTGCCAGTAGTCCCTGGCCGGGAGGAGGGCTAGAAGCTTTCTTT.

The chain uses TRBV28 and TRBJ2-6; D remains unclear. This CDR3 is built from 12 residues. V was trimmed by 7 bases and J by 2 bases, leaving 3 bases between them. From germline, CDR1 is MDHEN and CDR2 SYDVKM. The CDR3 region is CASTPGANVLTF. DNA of the CDR3: TGTGCCAGCACTCCTGGGGCCAACGTCCTGACTTTC.

This clone was seen only once. This chain connects TRBV15 to TRBJ1-4, with D possibly being TRBD1 (5 bases). V shed 0 bases and J shed 0 bases, with 11 bases lying between them. The CDR3 has 17 amino acids. The germline V gene encodes CDR1 LNHNV and CDR2 YYDKDF (reference sequence). CDR3 in DNA: TGTGCCACCAGCAGAGATGGGGCAGGTGCAACTAATGAAAAACTGTTTTTT. It translates to CATSRDGAGATNEKLFF.

CDR3 sequence reads: CASSEGTGDQDEQYF. The CDR3 DNA is TGTGCCAGCAGCGAGGGGACAGGGGATCAGGACGAGCAGTACTTC. V usage is TRBV9 and J usage is TRBJ2-7; 10 bases map to TRBD1. V shed 3 bases and J 5 bases; nucleotides not matched to a gene: 8. The CDR3 is 15 residues long. Germline V gene sequence: CDR1 SGDLS, CDR2 YYNGEE.

The rearrangement joins TRBV7-3 to TRBJ1-5; 12 bases are a match to TRBD1. The CDR3 is 18 residues long. CDR1 is SGHTA and CDR2 is FQGTGA in the germline V gene. V trimming: 5 bases; J trimming: 3 bases; junction bases outside the gene matches: 11. The CDR3 reads CASSPGTGGKENNQPQHF. In DNA form, the CDR3 reads TGTGCCAGCAGCCCGGGGACAGGGGGCAAAGAAAACAATCAGCCCCAGCATTTT.

This clone was recorded once. This chain joins TRBV2 and TRBJ1-4, with D unresolved. This CDR3 is built from 14 residues. The V gene's germline CDR1 is SNHLY and CDR2 FYNNEI. Trimming removed 6 bases at V and 7 bases at J, with 15 bases between. Written as DNA, the CDR3 is TGTGCCAGCAGGGCGGGAAGTAACATTGAAAAACTGTTTTTT. It encodes CASRAGSNIEKLFF.

There are a few counts of this clone. The V call is TRBV28, the J call TRBJ2-7, with 8 positions matching TRBD1. CDR3 length: 14 residues. V trimming: 3 bases; J trimming: 4 bases; junction bases outside the gene matches: 5. The germline gives CDR1 MDHEN, CDR2 SYDVKM. This CDR3 is CASSLQGAEYEQYF. The CDR3 nucleotides are TGTGCCAGCAGTTTGCAGGGGGCGGAATACGAGCAGTACTTC. The full variable domain, in which reference TRBV28 and TRBJ2-7 provide the parts outside the CDR3, is DVKVTQSSRYLVKRTGEKVFLECVQDMDHENMFWYRQDPGLGLRLIYFSYDVKMKEKGDIPEGYSVSREKKERFSLILESASTNQTSMYLCASSLQGAEYEQYFGPGTRLTVT.